The source of this T cell receptor (beta chain) is a study of CD8 T cells in Susac syndrome. Study-level points and caveats: The relatively small number of individuals in the TCR sequencing and HLA analysis was acknowledged by the study.

Notes on this clonotype: Its antigen is currently unknown.

It was negative isolation that provided the CD8+ and CD4+ T cells, whereas TEMRA cells were enriched by FACS. Reverse transcription of about 0.5 to 1 ug RNA used random hexamers. An immunoSEQ multiplex PCR generated amplified TCR beta CDR3 products spanning 54 Vbeta and 13 Jbeta. A single record per CDR3 protein comes from TCRdb applying MiXCR to the immunoSEQ multiplex PCR reads. The sample has approximately 100,000 distinct CDR3 sequences; around 90% are singletons. Germline CDR1 is SGHTA and CDR2 is FQGTGA. CDR3 length: 16 amino acids. V shed 2 bases and J shed 0 bases, with 11 bases lying between them.

Sequenced material: CD4+ T cells from PBMCs. The V gene is TRBV7-3, the J gene TRBJ2-1; no firm D call. The sequence derives from a human donor in good health. Here the CDR3 DNA reads TGTGCCAGCAGCTTACGGTCCCCGAGCTCCTACAATGAGCAGTTCTTC. Encoded protein: CASSLRSPSSYNEQFF. The variable domain in full, completed from reference TRBV7-3 and TRBJ2-1, reads GAGVSQTPSNKVTEKGKYVELRCDPISGHTALYWYRQSLGQGPEFLIYFQGTGAADDSGLPNDRFFAVRPEGSVSTLKIQRTERGDSAVYLCASSLRSPSSYNEQFFGPGTRLTVL.